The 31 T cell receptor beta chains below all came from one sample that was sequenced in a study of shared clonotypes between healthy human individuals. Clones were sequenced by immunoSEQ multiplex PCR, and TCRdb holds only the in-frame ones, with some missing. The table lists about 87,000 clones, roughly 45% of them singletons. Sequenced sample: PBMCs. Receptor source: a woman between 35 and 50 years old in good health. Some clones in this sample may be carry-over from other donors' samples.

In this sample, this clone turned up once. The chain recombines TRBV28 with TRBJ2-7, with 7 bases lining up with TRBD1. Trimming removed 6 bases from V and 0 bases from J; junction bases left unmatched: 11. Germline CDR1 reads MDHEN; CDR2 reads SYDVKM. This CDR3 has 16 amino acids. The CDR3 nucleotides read TGTGCCAGCAGCGACCTTCCGGGACAGAGCTCCTACGAGCAGTACTTC. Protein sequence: CASSDLPGQSSYEQYF. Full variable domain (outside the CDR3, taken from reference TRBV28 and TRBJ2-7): DVKVTQSSRYLVKRTGEKVFLECVQDMDHENMFWYRQDPGLGLRLIYFSYDVKMKEKGDIPEGYSVSREKKERFSLILESASTNQTSMYLCASSDLPGQSSYEQYFGPGTRLTVT.

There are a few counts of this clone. CDR3 sequence: CASSLNRGVGGYTF. CDR3 DNA sequence: TGTGCCAGCAGTTTAAACAGGGGAGTCGGAGGCTACACCTTC. V is TRBV28 and J is TRBJ1-2; 7 positions agree with TRBD1. J was trimmed by 8 bases and V by 2 bases; bases with no gene match: 8. Per germline, CDR1 MDHEN and CDR2 SYDVKM. The CDR3 consists of 14 residues.

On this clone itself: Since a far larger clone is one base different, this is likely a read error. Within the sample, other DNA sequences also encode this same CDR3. CDR3 region: CASSLTRAPGQRQPQHF. CDR3 nucleotide sequence: TGTGCCAGCAGCTTAACGAGGGCCCCGGGACAACGGCAGCCCCAGCACTTT. The chain has TRBV7-9 and TRBJ1-5, with D perhaps TRBD1 (6 bases). Per germline, CDR1 SEHNR and CDR2 FQNEAQ (reference sequence). The CDR3 has 17 residues.

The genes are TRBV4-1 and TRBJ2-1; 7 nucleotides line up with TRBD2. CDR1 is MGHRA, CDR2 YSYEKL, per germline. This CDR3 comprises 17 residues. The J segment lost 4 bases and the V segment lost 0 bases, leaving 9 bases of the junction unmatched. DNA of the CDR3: TGCGCCAGCAGCCAAGAGCCCCCGCTAGCGGAGTACAATGAGCAGTTCTTC. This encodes CASSQEPPLAEYNEQFF.

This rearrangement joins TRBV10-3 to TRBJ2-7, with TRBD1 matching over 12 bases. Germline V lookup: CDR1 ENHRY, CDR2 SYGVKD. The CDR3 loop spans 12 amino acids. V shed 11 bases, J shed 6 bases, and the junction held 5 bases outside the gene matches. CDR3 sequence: CAVGQGAGEQYF. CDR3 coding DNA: TGTGCCGTGGGACAGGGGGCTGGCGAGCAGTACTTC.

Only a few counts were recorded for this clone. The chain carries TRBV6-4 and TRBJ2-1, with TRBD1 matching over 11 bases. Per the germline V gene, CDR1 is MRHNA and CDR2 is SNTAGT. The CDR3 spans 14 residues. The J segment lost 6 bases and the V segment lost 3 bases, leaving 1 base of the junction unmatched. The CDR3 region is CASSEGTGGNEQFF. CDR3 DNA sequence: TGTGCCAGCAGTGAAGGGACAGGGGGCAATGAGCAGTTCTTC.

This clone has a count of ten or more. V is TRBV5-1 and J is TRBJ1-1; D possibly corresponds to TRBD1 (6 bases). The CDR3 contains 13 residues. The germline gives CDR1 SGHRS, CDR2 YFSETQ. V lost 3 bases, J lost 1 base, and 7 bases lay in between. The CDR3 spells CASSWGPNTEAFF. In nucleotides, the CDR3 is TGCGCCAGCAGCTGGGGGCCGAACACTGAAGCTTTCTTT.

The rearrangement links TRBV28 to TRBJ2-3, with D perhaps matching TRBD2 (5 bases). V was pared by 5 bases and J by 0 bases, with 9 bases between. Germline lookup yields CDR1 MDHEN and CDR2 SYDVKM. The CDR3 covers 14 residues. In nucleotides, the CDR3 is TGTGCCAGCAGTCCAGCGGCCAGCACAGATACGCAGTATTTT. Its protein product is CASSPAASTDTQYF.

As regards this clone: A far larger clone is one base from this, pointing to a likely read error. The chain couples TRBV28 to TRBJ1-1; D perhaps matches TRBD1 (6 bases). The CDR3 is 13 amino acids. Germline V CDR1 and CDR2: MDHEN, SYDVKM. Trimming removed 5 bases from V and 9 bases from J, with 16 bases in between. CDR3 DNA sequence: TGTGCCAGCAGTGAGACAGGAGGGATTCAAGCTTTCTTT. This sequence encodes CASSETGGIQAFF.

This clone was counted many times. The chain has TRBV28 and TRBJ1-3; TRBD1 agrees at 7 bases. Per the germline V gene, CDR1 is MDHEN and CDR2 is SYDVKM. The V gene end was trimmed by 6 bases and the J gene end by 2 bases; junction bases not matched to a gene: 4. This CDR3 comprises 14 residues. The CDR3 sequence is CASSAGGPGNTIYF. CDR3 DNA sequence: TGTGCCAGCAGCGCAGGGGGACCTGGAAACACCATATATTTT. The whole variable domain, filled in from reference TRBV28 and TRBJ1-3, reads DVKVTQSSRYLVKRTGEKVFLECVQDMDHENMFWYRQDPGLGLRLIYFSYDVKMKEKGDIPEGYSVSREKKERFSLILESASTNQTSMYLCASSAGGPGNTIYFGEGSWLTVV.

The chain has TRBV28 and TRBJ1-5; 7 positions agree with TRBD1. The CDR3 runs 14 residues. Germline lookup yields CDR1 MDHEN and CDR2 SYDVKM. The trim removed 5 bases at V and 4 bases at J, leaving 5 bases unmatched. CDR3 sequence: CASSTLDRNQPQHF. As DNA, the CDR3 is TGTGCCAGCAGTACCTTGGACAGGAATCAGCCCCAGCATTTT. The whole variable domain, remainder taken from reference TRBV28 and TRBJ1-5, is DVKVTQSSRYLVKRTGEKVFLECVQDMDHENMFWYRQDPGLGLRLIYFSYDVKMKEKGDIPEGYSVSREKKERFSLILESASTNQTSMYLCASSTLDRNQPQHFGDGTRLSIL.

The CDR3: CSVGPGAYEQYF. The CDR3, as DNA: TGCAGCGTTGGCCCGGGGGCCTACGAGCAGTACTTC. This chain connects TRBV29-1 to TRBJ2-7; TRBD2 might be the D (6 bases). V dropped 4 bases and J dropped 2 bases, with 9 bases sitting between them. The germline V gene encodes CDR1 SQVTM and CDR2 ANQGSEA. This CDR3 is built from 12 residues.

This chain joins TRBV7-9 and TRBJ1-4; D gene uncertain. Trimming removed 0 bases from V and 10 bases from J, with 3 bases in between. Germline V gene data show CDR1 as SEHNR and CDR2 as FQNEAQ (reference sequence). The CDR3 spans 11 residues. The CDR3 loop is CASSLAGKLFF. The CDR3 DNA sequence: TGTGCCAGCAGCTTAGCCGGAAAACTGTTTTTT.

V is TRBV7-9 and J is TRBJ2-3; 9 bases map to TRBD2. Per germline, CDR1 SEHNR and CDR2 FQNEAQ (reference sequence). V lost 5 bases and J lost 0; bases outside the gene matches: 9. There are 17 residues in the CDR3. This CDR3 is CASSRWGLAASTDTQYF. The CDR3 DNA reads TGTGCCAGCAGCCGGTGGGGACTAGCTGCTAGCACAGATACGCAGTATTTT.

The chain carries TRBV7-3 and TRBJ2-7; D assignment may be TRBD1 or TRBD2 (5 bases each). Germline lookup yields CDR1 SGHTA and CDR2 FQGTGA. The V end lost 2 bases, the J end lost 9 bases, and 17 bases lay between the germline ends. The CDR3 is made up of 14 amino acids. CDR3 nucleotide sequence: TGTGCCAGCAGCTTAGCGGTCGCAGAGAGGGGGCAGTACTTC. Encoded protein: CASSLAVAERGQYF.

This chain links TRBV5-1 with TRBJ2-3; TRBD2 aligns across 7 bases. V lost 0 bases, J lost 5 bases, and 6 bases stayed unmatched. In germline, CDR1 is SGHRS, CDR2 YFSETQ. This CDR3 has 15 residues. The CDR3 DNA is TGCGCCAGCAGCTTGGGGGCTAGCGGCCTAGATACGCAGTATTTT. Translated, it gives CASSLGASGLDTQYF.

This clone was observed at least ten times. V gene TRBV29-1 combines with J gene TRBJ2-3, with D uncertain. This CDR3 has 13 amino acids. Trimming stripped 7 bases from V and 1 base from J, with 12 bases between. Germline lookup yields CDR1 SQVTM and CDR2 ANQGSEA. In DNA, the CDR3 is TGCAGCGCCGAACGGGCCGGCACAGATACGCAGTATTTT. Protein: CSAERAGTDTQYF.

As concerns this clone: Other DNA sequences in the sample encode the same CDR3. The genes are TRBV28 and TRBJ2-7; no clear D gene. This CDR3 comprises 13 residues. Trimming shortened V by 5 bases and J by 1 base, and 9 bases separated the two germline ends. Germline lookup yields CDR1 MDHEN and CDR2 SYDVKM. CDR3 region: CASSPPSSYEQYF. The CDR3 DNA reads TGTGCCAGCAGTCCTCCAAGTTCCTACGAGCAGTACTTC.

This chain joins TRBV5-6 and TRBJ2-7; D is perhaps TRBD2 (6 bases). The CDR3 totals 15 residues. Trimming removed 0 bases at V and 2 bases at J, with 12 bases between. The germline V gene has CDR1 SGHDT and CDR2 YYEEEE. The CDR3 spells CASSLGPGEAYEQYF. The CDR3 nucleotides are TGTGCCAGCAGCTTGGGGCCCGGGGAGGCCTACGAGCAGTACTTC. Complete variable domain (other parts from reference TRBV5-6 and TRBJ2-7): DAGVTQSPTHLIKTRGQQVTLRCSPKSGHDTVSWYQQALGQGPQFIFQYYEEEERQRGNFPDRFSGHQFPNYSSELNVNALLLGDSALYLCASSLGPGEAYEQYFGPGTRLTVT.

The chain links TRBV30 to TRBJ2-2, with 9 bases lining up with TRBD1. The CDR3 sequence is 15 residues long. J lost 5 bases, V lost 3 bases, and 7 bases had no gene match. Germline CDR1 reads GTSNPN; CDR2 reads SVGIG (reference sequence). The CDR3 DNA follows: TGTGCCTGGAGACCGGACAGGGGAAAAACCGGGGAGCTGTTTTTT. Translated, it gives CAWRPDRGKTGELFF.

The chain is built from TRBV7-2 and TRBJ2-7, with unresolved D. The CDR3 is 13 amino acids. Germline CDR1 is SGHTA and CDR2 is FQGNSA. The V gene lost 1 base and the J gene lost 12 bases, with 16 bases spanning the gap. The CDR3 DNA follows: TGTGCCAGCAGCTTAGGGGTTGGGCCCAGGCCGTACTTC. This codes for CASSLGVGPRPYF. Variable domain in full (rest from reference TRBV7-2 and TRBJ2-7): GAGVSQSPSNKVTEKGKDVELRCDPISGHTALYWYRQSLGQGLEFLIYFQGNSAPDKSGLPSDRFSAERTGGSVSTLTIQRTQQEDSAVYLCASSLGVGPRPYFGPGTRLTVT.

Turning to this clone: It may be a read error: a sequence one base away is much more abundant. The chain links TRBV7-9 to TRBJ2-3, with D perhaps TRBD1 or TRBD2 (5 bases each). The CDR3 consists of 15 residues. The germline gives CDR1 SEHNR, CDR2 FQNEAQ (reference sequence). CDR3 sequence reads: CASGLGVAHTDTQYF. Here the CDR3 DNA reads TGTGCCAGCGGCTTAGGGGTAGCGCACACAGATACGCAGTATTTT.

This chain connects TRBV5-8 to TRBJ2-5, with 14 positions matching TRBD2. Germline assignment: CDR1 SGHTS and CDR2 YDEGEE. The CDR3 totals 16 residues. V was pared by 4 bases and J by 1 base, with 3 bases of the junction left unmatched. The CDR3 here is CASSVGLAGVQETQYF. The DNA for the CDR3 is TGTGCCAGCAGCGTGGGACTAGCGGGAGTCCAAGAGACCCAGTACTTC.

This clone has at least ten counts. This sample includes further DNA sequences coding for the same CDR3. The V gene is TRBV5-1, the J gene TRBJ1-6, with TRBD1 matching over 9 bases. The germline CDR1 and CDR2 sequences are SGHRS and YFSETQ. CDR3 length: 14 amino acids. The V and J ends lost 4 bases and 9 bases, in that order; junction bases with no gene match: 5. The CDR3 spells CASSRDRVSSPLHF. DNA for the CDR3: TGCGCCAGCAGCCGGGACAGGGTATCTTCACCCCTCCACTTT.

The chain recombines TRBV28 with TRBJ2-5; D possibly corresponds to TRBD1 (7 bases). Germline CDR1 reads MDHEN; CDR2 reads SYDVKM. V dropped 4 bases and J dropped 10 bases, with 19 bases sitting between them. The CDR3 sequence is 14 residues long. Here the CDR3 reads CASSSAGGPDDQYF. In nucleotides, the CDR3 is TGTGCCAGCAGTTCTGCAGGGGGGCCTGACGACCAGTACTTC.

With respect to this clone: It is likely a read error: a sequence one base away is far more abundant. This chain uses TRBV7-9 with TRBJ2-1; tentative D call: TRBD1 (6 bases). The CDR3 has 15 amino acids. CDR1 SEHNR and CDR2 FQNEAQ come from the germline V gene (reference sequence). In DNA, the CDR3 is TGTGCCAGCAGCACAGACAGGAGCTCCTACGATGAGCAGTTCTTC. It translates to CASSTDRSSYDEQFF.

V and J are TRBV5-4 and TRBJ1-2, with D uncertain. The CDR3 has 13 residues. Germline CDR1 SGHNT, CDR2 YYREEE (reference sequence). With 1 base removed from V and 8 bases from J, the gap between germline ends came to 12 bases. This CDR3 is CASSLFGEGGYTF. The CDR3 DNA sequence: TGTGCCAGCAGCTTGTTCGGGGAGGGCGGCTACACCTTC.

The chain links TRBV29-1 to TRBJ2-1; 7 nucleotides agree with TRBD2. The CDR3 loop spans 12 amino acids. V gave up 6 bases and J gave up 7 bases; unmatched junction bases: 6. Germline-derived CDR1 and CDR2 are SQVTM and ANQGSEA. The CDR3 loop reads CSVLRGLNEQFF. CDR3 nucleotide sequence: TGCAGCGTCCTGCGGGGGTTGAATGAGCAGTTCTTC.

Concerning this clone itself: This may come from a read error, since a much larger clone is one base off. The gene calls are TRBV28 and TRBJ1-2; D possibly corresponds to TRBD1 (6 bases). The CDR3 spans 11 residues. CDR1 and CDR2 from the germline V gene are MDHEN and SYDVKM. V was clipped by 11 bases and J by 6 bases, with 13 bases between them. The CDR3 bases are TGTGCCGGCTACAGGGTAGATGGCTACACCTTC. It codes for CAGYRVDGYTF.

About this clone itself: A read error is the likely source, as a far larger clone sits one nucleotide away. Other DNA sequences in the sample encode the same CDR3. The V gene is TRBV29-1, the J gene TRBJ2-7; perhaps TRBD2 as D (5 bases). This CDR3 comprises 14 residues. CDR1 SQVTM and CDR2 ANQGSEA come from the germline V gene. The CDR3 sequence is CSVEIGRTSAQQYF. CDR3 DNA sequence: TGCAGCGTTGAAATTGGTCGGACTTCCGCGCAGCAGTACTTT.

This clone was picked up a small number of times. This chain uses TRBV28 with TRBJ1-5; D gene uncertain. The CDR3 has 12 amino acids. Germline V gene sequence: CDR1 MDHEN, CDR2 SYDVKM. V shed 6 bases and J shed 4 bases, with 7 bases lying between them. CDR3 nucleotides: TGTGCCAGCAGCCCCCCAAATCAGCCCCAGCATTTT. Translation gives CASSPPNQPQHF.